Listed here are 6 T cell receptor beta chains from one sample, sequenced in a study of glioma-infiltrating T cells after dendritic cell vaccination (dated by TCRdb to 2016 to 2017). The label giving this sample's time point can be read as: after dendritic cell vaccination, including at tumor progression/relapse. The library came from the immunoSEQ multiplex PCR assay. TCRdb limited this immuneACCESS table to in-frame rearrangements with V and J called. A share of clones is missing; checked studies link under half to unresolved V genes, and the rest is unexplained. Counted in this sample were some 99,000 clones; approximately 80% of them appeared once. The top ten constitute 4.5% to 5.5% of the sample. The material was blood, obtained after dendritic cell vaccination. These receptors were collected from a human donor with glioblastoma.

The rearrangement uses TRBV7-6 and TRBJ2-5; 8 bases line up with TRBD1. V was pared by 5 bases and J by 2 bases, with 7 bases of the junction left unmatched. The V gene's germline CDR1 is SGHVS and CDR2 FNYEAQ. The CDR3 extends over 15 amino acids. CDR3 nucleotides: TGTGCCAGCAGCCCTCACCGGACAGGGCAAGAGACCCAGTACTTC. Protein: CASSPHRTGQETQYF.

The chain joins TRBV5-1 to TRBJ2-7; 10 bases align to TRBD1. Germline V gives CDR1 SGHRS, CDR2 YFSETQ. The CDR3 sequence is 14 residues long. V was clipped by 4 bases and J by 3 bases; unmatched bases: 4. This CDR3 reads CASSLDRGNYEQYF. DNA for the CDR3: TGCGCCAGCAGCCTGGACAGGGGGAACTACGAGCAGTACTTC.

Concerning this clone itself: Other DNA sequences in the sample encode the same CDR3. The chain couples TRBV18 to TRBJ2-7, with a tentative D call TRBD2 (6 bases). CDR1 and CDR2 from the germline V gene are KGHSH and LQKENI. V gave up 3 bases and J gave up 3 bases, with 12 bases separating them. This CDR3 has 14 amino acids. CDR3 region: CASSPPGGNYEQYF. CDR3 DNA sequence: TGTGCCAGCTCACCCCCCGGCGGGAACTACGAGCAGTACTTC.

This chain links TRBV7-8 with TRBJ2-7, with 11 bases that match TRBD2. Germline assignment: CDR1 SGHVS and CDR2 FQNEAQ. This CDR3 has 16 amino acids. V lost 0 bases and J lost 4; bases outside the gene matches: 5. CDR3 loop: CASSLAITSGSYEQYF. The DNA for the CDR3 is TGTGCCAGCAGCTTAGCTATCACTAGCGGGAGTTACGAGCAGTACTTC.

The chain joins TRBV6-5 to TRBJ1-4; possibly TRBD1 for D (5 bases). CDR1 MNHEY and CDR2 SVGAGI come from the germline V gene. The CDR3 spans 15 residues. The V end was cut by 6 bases, the J end by 0 bases, with 11 bases between. This chain's CDR3 is CASSWRQSTNEKLFF. CDR3 in DNA: TGTGCCAGCAGCTGGCGACAGTCAACTAATGAAAAACTGTTTTTT.

The rearrangement joins TRBV28 to TRBJ1-4, with a tentative D call TRBD1 (6 bases). This CDR3 is 14 amino acids long. Germline loops: CDR1 MDHEN, CDR2 SYDVKM. Trimming left V 4 bases short and J 8 bases short, with 14 bases between. The CDR3 region is CASSSQGIREKLFF. The CDR3 DNA sequence: TGTGCCAGCAGTTCACAGGGTATACGAGAAAAACTGTTTTTT.